Below, 16 T cell receptor beta chains from the same sample are listed, as sequenced in a study of cytomegalovirus exposure and HLA in healthy donors. Researchers ran the PCR with 60 Vbeta and 13 Jbeta primers. Sequencing was performed with immunoSEQ multiplex PCR; in TCRdb, only in-frame clones are kept and a portion is missing. Here the sample spans over 95,000 clones, 77% being singletons. Source material: PBMCs. Receptors originate from a man aged 35 to 55 in good health and CMV-seropositive.

The chain joins TRBV15 to TRBJ1-1; 7 nucleotides line up with TRBD1. This CDR3 is built from 14 residues. Trimming removed 1 base from V and 1 base from J; junction bases left unmatched: 0. CDR1 is LNHNV, CDR2 YYDKDF, per germline (reference sequence). This CDR3 is CATSRAGGNTEAFF. For the CDR3, the DNA is TGTGCCACCAGCAGAGCAGGGGGGAACACTGAAGCTTTCTTT.

This chain's CDR3 is CATVQGAQQYF. CDR3 nucleotides: TGTGCCACCGTACAGGGGGCTCAGCAGTACTTC. The chain employs TRBV6-5 and TRBJ2-7; 9 bases line up with TRBD1. The CDR3 is 11 residues long. CDR1 is MNHEY, CDR2 SVGAGI, per germline. Trimming at V came to 10 bases and at J to 8 bases, leaving 6 bases not matched to a gene.

This clone showed up just a few times. This chain joins TRBV27 and TRBJ1-5, with 8 positions matching TRBD1. The length of the CDR3 is 17 residues. V gave up 5 bases and J gave up 2 bases; unmatched junction bases: 11. Per the germline V gene, CDR1 is MNHEY and CDR2 is SMNVEV (reference sequence). DNA for the CDR3: TGTGCCAGCAGTCGCTCACAGGGGGAGTTGGGCAATCAGCCCCAGCATTTT. Its protein is CASSRSQGELGNQPQHF.

This clone was counted only a few times. The chain couples TRBV14 to TRBJ1-1; D might be TRBD1 (5 bases). This CDR3 region has 16 residues. Trimming stripped 5 bases from V and 0 bases from J, with 16 bases between. CDR1 SGHDN and CDR2 FVKESK come from the germline V gene. CDR3 amino acids: CASSYEGWGLNTEAFF. In nucleotides, the CDR3 is TGTGCCAGCAGCTACGAAGGCTGGGGCCTGAACACTGAAGCTTTCTTT.

The chain recombines TRBV4-1 with TRBJ1-5; D ambiguous. There are 17 residues in the CDR3. Germline V lookup: CDR1 MGHRA, CDR2 YSYEKL. Between the trimmed V and J ends, which lost 0 bases and 4 bases, there was a span of 16 bases. The chain's CDR3 is CASSQDRSGMSNQPQHF. The CDR3 bases are TGCGCCAGCAGCCAAGATAGATCGGGAATGAGTAATCAGCCCCAGCATTTT.

The chain combines TRBV7-9 with TRBJ2-7, with D unclear. Between the trimmed V and J ends, which lost 2 bases and 2 bases, there was a span of 7 bases. The CDR3 spans 13 residues. Germline values: CDR1 SEHNR, CDR2 FQNEAQ (reference sequence). The CDR3 here is CASSLTVTYEQYF. CDR3 nucleotide sequence: TGTGCCAGCAGCTTAACGGTAACCTACGAGCAGTACTTC.

The chain joins TRBV7-2 to TRBJ2-5, with 8 bases matching TRBD1. Germline V gene data show CDR1 as SGHTA and CDR2 as FQGNSA. This CDR3 is built from 15 residues. J gave up 5 bases and V 4 bases, and 9 bases lay outside the gene matches. The chain's CDR3 is CASSSKETGAETQYF. The CDR3 nucleotides are TGTGCCAGCAGCTCCAAAGAGACAGGGGCGGAGACCCAGTACTTC.

In DNA form, the CDR3 reads TGTGCCAGCAGTGAACCGGGAACAGATACGCAGTATTTT. The encoded protein is CASSEPGTDTQYF. This sequence joins TRBV2 and TRBJ2-3; maybe TRBD2 (5 bases). Per the germline V gene, CDR1 is SNHLY and CDR2 is FYNNEI. The V gene lost 2 bases and the J gene lost 3 bases, with 6 bases spanning the gap. The CDR3 runs 13 residues.

The chain links TRBV7-8 to TRBJ2-1; TRBD2 agrees at 8 bases. CDR3 length equals 14 residues. Unmatched junction bases numbered 7, after V lost 5 bases and J lost 7 bases. CDR1 and CDR2 from the germline V gene are SGHVS and FQNEAQ. The CDR3 protein is CASSRTGGANEQFF. CDR3 sequence (DNA): TGTGCCAGCAGCCGCACGGGGGGGGCTAATGAGCAGTTCTTC.

The genes are TRBV5-6 and TRBJ2-2, with D maybe TRBD2 (6 bases). CDR3 length: 14 amino acids. CDR1 SGHDT and CDR2 YYEEEE come from the germline V gene. Trimming took off 4 bases at V and 9 bases at J, with 16 bases between the two ends. The CDR3 nucleotides read TGTGCCAGCAGCCCGGCGGGGATCCCGTGGGAGCTGTTTTTT. This translates into CASSPAGIPWELFF.

The chain joins TRBV19 to TRBJ2-1; perhaps TRBD1 as D (6 bases). Germline V gives CDR1 LNHDA, CDR2 SQIVND (reference sequence). V was clipped by 6 bases and J by 10 bases, with 16 bases between them. The CDR3 is 13 residues long. The CDR3 is CASRSQDRSEQFF. CDR3 DNA sequence: TGTGCCAGTAGAAGCCAGGACAGATCCGAGCAGTTCTTC. The variable domain in full, with the rest retrieved from reference TRBV19 and TRBJ2-1, is DGGITQSPKYLFRKEGQNVTLSCEQNLNHDAMYWYRQDPGQGLRLIYYSQIVNDFQKGDIAEGYSVSREKKESFPLTVTSAQKNPTAFYLCASRSQDRSEQFFGPGTRLTVL.

As for this clone: The same CDR3 also results from other DNA sequences found in this sample. The chain has TRBV18 and TRBJ1-1, with TRBD1 identical over 7 bases. The CDR3 sequence is 13 residues long. CDR1 and CDR2 from the germline V gene are KGHSH and LQKENI. V dropped 2 bases and J dropped 3; count of bases not matched to a gene: 0. In DNA form, the CDR3 reads TGTGCCAGCTCACCAGACAGGGACACTGAAGCTTTCTTT. Protein sequence: CASSPDRDTEAFF.

This clone is judged medium-sized. The chain combines TRBV9 with TRBJ2-7; possible D gene TRBD1, 6 bases. Germline-derived CDR1 and CDR2 are SGDLS and YYNGEE. Trimming stripped 3 bases from V and 7 bases from J, with 14 bases between. The CDR3 contains 13 residues. The DNA for the CDR3 is TGTGCCAGCAGCGCTCAACAGGGACGGGAGCAGTACTTC. The encoded protein is CASSAQQGREQYF.

The chain couples TRBV5-8 to TRBJ2-2; 10 nucleotides line up with TRBD1. Losses at the gene ends were 9 bases for V and 6 bases for J; bases not matched to a gene: 11. Germline CDR1 SGHTS, CDR2 YDEGEE. The CDR3 spans 15 residues. The CDR3 sequence: CAMERGTGAAGELFF. The CDR3 region has the DNA TGTGCCATGGAACGAGGGACAGGGGCCGCCGGGGAGCTGTTTTTT.

This clone was seen just once. Here the CDR3 reads CASSLGQGADEQYF. The CDR3, as DNA: TGCGCCAGCAGCTTGGGACAGGGGGCTGACGAGCAGTACTTC. The chain has TRBV5-1 and TRBJ2-7; 10 nucleotides agree with TRBD1. This CDR3 is built from 14 residues. CDR1 SGHRS and CDR2 YFSETQ come from the germline V gene. V gave up 0 bases and J gave up 5 bases; unmatched junction bases: 2.

This clone was found a few times. The chain has TRBV16 and TRBJ1-5; no clear D gene. V was clipped by 1 base and J by 4 bases, with 8 bases between them. From germline, CDR1 is KGHSY and CDR2 FQNENV. CDR3 length: 14 residues. The CDR3 bases are TGTGCCAGCAGCCAATTCGCGAAAAATCAGCCCCAGCATTTT. Its translation: CASSQFAKNQPQHF.